This TCR beta chain was captured in a study of cytomegalovirus exposure and HLA in healthy donors. This clone was recorded a few times. Trimming left V 6 bases short and J 1 base short, with 7 bases between. This CDR3 has 12 amino acids. The germline CDR1 and CDR2 sequences are MNHEY and SMNVEV (reference sequence). The PCR ran on 60 Vbeta and 13 Jbeta primers. Profiled with immunoSEQ multiplex PCR; TCRdb holds only in-frame clones, not every one. This table holds 130,000 to 150,000 clones, 84% found once. The chain uses TRBV27 and TRBJ2-7, with D possibly TRBD1 on 6 matching bases. The sample comprised PBMCs. This sequence was found in a boy aged 2 to 10 in good health and CMV-seronegative. CDR3: CASSDRSYEQYF. In DNA form, the CDR3 reads TGTGCCAGCAGCGACAGGTCCTACGAGCAGTACTTC.